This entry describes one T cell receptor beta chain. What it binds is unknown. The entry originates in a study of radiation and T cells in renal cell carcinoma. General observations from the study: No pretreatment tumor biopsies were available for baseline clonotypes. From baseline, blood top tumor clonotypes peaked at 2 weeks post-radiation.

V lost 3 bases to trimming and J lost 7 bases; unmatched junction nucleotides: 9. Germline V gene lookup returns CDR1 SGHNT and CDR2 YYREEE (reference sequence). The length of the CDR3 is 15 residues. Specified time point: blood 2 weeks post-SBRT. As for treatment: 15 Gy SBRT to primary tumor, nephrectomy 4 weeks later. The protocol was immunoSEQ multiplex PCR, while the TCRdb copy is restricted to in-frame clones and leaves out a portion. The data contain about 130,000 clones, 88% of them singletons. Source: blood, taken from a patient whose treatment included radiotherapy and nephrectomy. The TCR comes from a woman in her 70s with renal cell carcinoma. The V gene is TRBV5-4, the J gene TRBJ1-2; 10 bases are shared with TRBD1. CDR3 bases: TGTGCCAGCAGCTGGGGGACAGGGGCCCCCAGTGGCTACACCTTC. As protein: CASSWGTGAPSGYTF.